This T cell receptor beta chain was observed in a study of T cell changes during pregnancy in multiple sclerosis. The data were produced by immunoSEQ multiplex PCR, yet TCRdb's version contains in-frame clones alone and is incomplete. Found here are around 31,000 clones, just over 90% of them singletons; the top ten hold around 0.7%. This clone was picked up one time. CDR1 and CDR2 (germline): SGHRS, YFSETQ. The CDR3 has 13 amino acids. V lost 4 bases, J lost 9 bases, and 15 bases lay in between. The TCR sequence derives from a female donor with multiple sclerosis, enrolled in a pregnancy study. Sequenced material: CD4+ T cells from peripheral blood mononuclear cells, taken in the first trimester of pregnancy. The rearrangement joins TRBV5-1 to TRBJ2-3, with a weak D call TRBD2 (5 bases). The chain's CDR3 is CASSADSPGTQYF. DNA for the CDR3: TGCGCCAGCAGCGCGGACTCGCCGGGAACGCAGTATTTT.